These T cell receptor beta chains were read from a single sample in a study of blood T cell repertoires in COVID-19. The repertoire was sequenced with immunoSEQ multiplex PCR; TCRdb's copy has only in-frame clones and lacks some. This repertoire shows 250,000 or so clones, approximately 80% found once; its top ten account for approximately 1.9%. The sample taken for sequencing was peripheral blood. All receptors derive from a woman aged 80 or older with acute or convalescent COVID-19. CDR3s include the opening cysteine and the closing phenylalanine or tryptophan. D genes are given only for firm matches. Size values are once, few and many counts, or a class for expanded clones, and some rows have none.

abundance	v_gene	j_gene	d_gene	CDR3nt	CDR3aa
NA	TRBV7-6	TRBJ2-1	NA	TGTGCCAGCAGCTTAGATCGCGTGCCCTACAATGAGCAGTTCTTC	CASSLDRVPYNEQFF
NA	TRBV6-5	TRBJ1-2	TRBD1	TGTGCCAGCAGAGGGACAGATGGCTACACCTTC	CASRGTDGYTF
NA	TRBV28	TRBJ1-2	TRBD1	TGTGCCAGCAGTTCCTTTCTCCCCTACTCCGGGACAGGGGAGGTCTATGGCTACACCTTC	CASSSFLPYSGTGEVYGYTF
NA	TRBV29-1	TRBJ1-1	TRBD1	TGCAGCGTTTTAGAGACAGGGCCGAACACTGAAGCTTTCTTT	CSVLETGPNTEAFF
NA	TRBV6-2/TRBV6-3	TRBJ1-2	NA	TGTGCCAGCAGTTACTCGGCCAGGGGATCTGGCTACACCTTC	CASSYSARGSGYTF
NA	TRBV3-1/TRBV3-2	TRBJ1-2	TRBD1	TGTGCCAGCAGCCAAGCGTGGGACAGGGCGCAACCGGGCTACACCTTC	CASSQAWDRAQPGYTF
once	TRBV28	TRBJ2-7	NA	TGTGCCAGCAGTCGGGGAAACGAGCAGTACTTC	CASSRGNEQYF
NA	TRBV11-3	TRBJ2-1	TRBD2	TGTGCCAGCAGCTTAAGAGCGGGAGGGCCTTCTCAAACTAAGCAGTTCTTC	CASSLRAGGPSQTKQFF
NA	TRBV3-1/TRBV3-2	TRBJ2-6	NA	TGTGCCAGCAGCCAAGTGAGGGGGGGGAAACCCTCTGGGGCCAACGTCCTGACTTTC	CASSQVRGGKPSGANVLTF
once	TRBV6-6	TRBJ1-4	NA	TGTGCCAGCAGCAAGGGGTCTCCCAATGAAAAACTGTTTTTT	CASSKGSPNEKLFF
NA	TRBV15	TRBJ1-2	NA	TGTGCCACCAGCAGAGAGAGGGTCGGGTATGGCTACACCTTC	CATSRERVGYGYTF
NA	TRBV2	TRBJ2-1	TRBD2	TGTGCCAGCAGTGAACGAATGGGACTAGCGGGAGACAATGAGCAGTTCTTC	CASSERMGLAGDNEQFF
NA	TRBV11-3	TRBJ2-1	TRBD1	TGTGCCAGGAAGAGGGACAGAGCCTTCAATGAGCAGTTCTTC	CARKRDRAFNEQFF
NA	TRBV4-1	TRBJ1-5	NA	TGCGCCAGCAGCCAACTCGAGGCACCGAGCAATCAGCCCCAGCATTTT	CASSQLEAPSNQPQHF
NA	TRBV2	TRBJ2-7	TRBD2	TGTGCCAGCAACCGGGGGACTAGCGGGAGAAGGAACGAGCAGTACTTC	CASNRGTSGRRNEQYF
NA	TRBV6-5	TRBJ1-1	NA	TGTGCCAGCAGTTACGACAATATCGCTGAAGCTTTCTTT	CASSYDNIAEAFF
NA	TRBV6-6	TRBJ2-6	TRBD1	TGTGCCAGCAGTCAGCGGGACAGGGGGATCCGTGGGGCCAACGTCCTGACTTTC	CASSQRDRGIRGANVLTF
NA	TRBV12-5	TRBJ2-2	TRBD2	TGTGCTAGTGGTTTGCTGAGGACTAGCGGAAACACCGGGGAGCTGTTTTTT	CASGLLRTSGNTGELFF
NA	TRBV6-6	TRBJ2-7	TRBD2	TGTGCCAGCAGTTACTTGATAGCGGGGATAACCTACGAGCAGTACTTC	CASSYLIAGITYEQYF
NA	TRBV18	TRBJ1-2	TRBD1	TGTGCCAGCTCACCCACCGGGACAGCCCAGGAGGGCTACACCTTC	CASSPTGTAQEGYTF
NA	TRBV3-1/TRBV3-2	TRBJ2-4	TRBD2	TGTGCCAGCAGCCAATTAGCGGGAGGGATAGCCAAAAACATTCAGTACTTC	CASSQLAGGIAKNIQYF
NA	TRBV7-9	TRBJ1-1	NA	TGTGCCAGCAGCCCTGGGGGGGTAGGATTAACTGAAGCTTTCTTT	CASSPGGVGLTEAFF
NA	TRBV7-2	TRBJ2-1	NA	TGTGCCAGCAGCTCCCGGGACTCTACTTACAATGAGCAGTTCTTC	CASSSRDSTYNEQFF
NA	TRBV28	TRBJ1-5	TRBD1	TGTGCCAGCAGTTTGGTACAGGGGGTCAATCAGCCCCAGCATTTT	CASSLVQGVNQPQHF
NA	TRBV4-2	TRBJ1-1	NA	TGTGCCAGCAGCCAAGCGGTCAGCAAGGGGACTGAAGCTTTCTTT	CASSQAVSKGTEAFF
NA	TRBV4-1	TRBJ1-5	NA	TGCGCCAGCAGCCAAGATTTGGGAGCCCCCGGACAGCCAAGCAATCAGCCCCAGCATTTT	CASSQDLGAPGQPSNQPQHF
NA	TRBV10-3	TRBJ1-1	NA	TGTGCCATTCGTGACGGGATGAACACTGAAGCTTTCTTT	CAIRDGMNTEAFF
NA	TRBV29-1	TRBJ1-1	TRBD1	TGCAGCGTTGGGACAGGGGGCACTGAAGCTTTCTTT	CSVGTGGTEAFF
few	TRBV3-1/TRBV3-2	TRBJ1-2	NA	TGTGCCAGCAGCCTTAGGCGGGGGGCGCGGGGCTACACCTTC	CASSLRRGARGYTF
many	TRBV3-1/TRBV3-2	TRBJ1-1	TRBD1	TGTGCCAGCAGCTATGGACAGGGGGGGTTCGCTGAAGCTTTCTTT	CASSYGQGGFAEAFF
NA	TRBV29-1	TRBJ1-5	NA	TGCAGCGTTATACGAGACATTAATCAGCCCCAGCATTTT	CSVIRDINQPQHF
NA	TRBV6-5	TRBJ2-3	TRBD2	TGTGCCAGCAGTTACCACAGCGGGAGGGGCACAGATACGCAGTATTTT	CASSYHSGRGTDTQYF
NA	TRBV5-5	TRBJ2-4	NA	TGTGCCAGCAGCTTGTCACAGGAAGGCCGTTCCAAAAACATTCAGTACTTC	CASSLSQEGRSKNIQYF
NA	TRBV6-4	TRBJ2-1	TRBD1	TGTGCCAGCAGTGACTTAGGACAGGGCAACAATGAGCAGTTCTTC	CASSDLGQGNNEQFF
NA	TRBV7-2	TRBJ1-1	NA	TGTGCCAGCTATCCGGAGAGTACTGAAGCTTTCTTT	CASYPESTEAFF
NA	TRBV24-1	TRBJ2-5	TRBD2	TGTGCCACCAGTGATACTAGCGGGACCGCAGAGACCCAGTACTTC	CATSDTSGTAETQYF
NA	TRBV5-4	TRBJ1-2	TRBD1	TGTGCCAGCAGCTCCGGGACAGCGAACTATGGCTACACCTTC	CASSSGTANYGYTF
NA	TRBV6-6	TRBJ1-2	TRBD1	TGTGCCTCCTCGGGACAGTATGGCTACACCTTC	CASSGQYGYTF
NA	TRBV7-2	TRBJ2-6	NA	TGTGCCAGCAGCTTAGGGTCGGGACAATTCGGGGCCAACGTCCTGACTTTC	CASSLGSGQFGANVLTF
NA	TRBV18	TRBJ2-7	TRBD1	TGTGCCAGCTCACAGGACAGGTTGGTCTACGAGCAGTACTTC	CASSQDRLVYEQYF
NA	TRBV7-9	TRBJ2-1	TRBD2	TGTGCCAGCACCGTTCCAACTAGCGGGAATTTCAATGAGCAGTTCTTC	CASTVPTSGNFNEQFF
once	TRBV7-2	TRBJ1-2	NA	TGTGCCAGCAGCTCCCGACAGAGAAACTATGGCTACACCTTC	CASSSRQRNYGYTF
NA	TRBV6-5	TRBJ1-6	NA	TGTGCCAGCAGCTCGGACGGGAGGATTTCACCCCTCCACTTT	CASSSDGRISPLHF
NA	TRBV3-1/TRBV3-2	TRBJ1-2	TRBD1	TGTGCCAGCAGCCAGGGACAGGGGGCGTCTGGCTACACCTTC	CASSQGQGASGYTF
NA	TRBV15	TRBJ2-1	TRBD2	TGTGCCACCAGCAGAGGACGCGGGAGCTCCTACAATGAGCAGTTCTTC	CATSRGRGSSYNEQFF
few	TRBV20-1	TRBJ2-1	NA	TGCAGTGCCACTGATAATGAGCAGTTCTTC	CSATDNEQFF
NA	TRBV5-4	TRBJ1-2	TRBD1	TGTGCCAGCAGCTTGGCGGACAGGGCCTACTATGGCTACACCTTC	CASSLADRAYYGYTF
once	TRBV7-2	TRBJ2-2	TRBD2	TGTGCCAGCAGCCCAAGACTAGCGGGGGTTACCGGGGAGCTGTTTTTT	CASSPRLAGVTGELFF
NA	TRBV7-9	TRBJ2-7	NA	TGTGCCAGCAGCTTAAATCGAGACGAGCAGTACTTC	CASSLNRDEQYF
once	TRBV7-8	TRBJ2-2	NA	TGTGCCAGCAGCTTAGCCGGGATCACCACCGGGGAGCTGTTTTTT	CASSLAGITTGELFF
NA	TRBV9	TRBJ2-7	NA	TGTGCCAGCAGCCGAGATGCGGGATCCGAGCAGTACTTC	CASSRDAGSEQYF
NA	TRBV5-1	TRBJ2-5	TRBD1	TGCGCCAGCAGCCTCGGACAGGCCCAAGAGACCCAGTACTTC	CASSLGQAQETQYF
NA	TRBV6-2/TRBV6-3	TRBJ2-2	NA	TGTGCCAGCAGTTACCAGGGACTGCTGAACACCGGGGAGCTGTTTTTT	CASSYQGLLNTGELFF
NA	TRBV20-1	TRBJ1-2	NA	TGCAGTGCTAGAGTAGCGGCAGGTCCTACCTTC	CSARVAAGPTF
NA	TRBV10-1	TRBJ2-3	NA	TGCGCCAGCAGTGAGTCGAAGGTGGCAGAGGGTACTTACGATACGCAGTATTTT	CASSESKVAEGTYDTQYF